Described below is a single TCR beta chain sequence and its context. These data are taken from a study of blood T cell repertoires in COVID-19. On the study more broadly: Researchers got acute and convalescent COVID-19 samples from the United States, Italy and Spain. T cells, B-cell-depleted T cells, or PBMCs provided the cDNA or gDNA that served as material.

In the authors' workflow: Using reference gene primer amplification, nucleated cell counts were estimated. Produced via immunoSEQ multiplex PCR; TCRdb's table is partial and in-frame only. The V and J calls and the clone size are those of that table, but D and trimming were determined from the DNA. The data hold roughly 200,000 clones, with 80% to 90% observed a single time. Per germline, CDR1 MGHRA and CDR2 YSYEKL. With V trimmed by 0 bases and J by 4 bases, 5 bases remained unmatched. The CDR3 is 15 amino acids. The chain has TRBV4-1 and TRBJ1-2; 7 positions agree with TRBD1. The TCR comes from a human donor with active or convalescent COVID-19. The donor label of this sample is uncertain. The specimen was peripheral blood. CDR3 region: CASSQDNRGAYGYTF. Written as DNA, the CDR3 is TGCGCCAGCAGCCAAGATAACAGGGGAGCCTATGGCTACACCTTC.